Shown below are 30 T cell receptor beta chains from a single sample sequenced in a study of early stage breast cancer tumors. The method was immunoSEQ multiplex PCR; TCRdb's version includes in-frame clones alone and lacks a portion of them. The repertoire holds about 31,000 clones, with roughly 80% as singletons. Sequencing was performed on breast tumor tissue. These receptors were collected from a person aged 25 to 39 with breast cancer.

The chain has TRBV6-1 and TRBJ1-2; 8 bases are a match to TRBD1. Losses at the gene ends were 4 bases for V and 6 bases for J; bases not matched to a gene: 4. The CDR3 loop spans 13 amino acids. Germline CDR1 and CDR2: MNHNS and SASEGT. The CDR3 loop is CASSARGLHGYTF. The CDR3 nucleotides read TGTGCCAGCAGTGCCAGGGGGCTGCATGGCTACACCTTC.

In this sample, this clone turned up once. The gene calls are TRBV5-8 and TRBJ1-6; D remains unclear. CDR3 length: 13 residues. Germline assignment: CDR1 SGHTS and CDR2 YDEGEE. Trimming pared 3 bases from V and 6 bases from J, leaving 7 bases between. The CDR3: CASSSGGNSPLHF. In DNA form, the CDR3 reads TGTGCCAGCAGCTCAGGTGGTAATTCACCCCTCCACTTT.

This chain links TRBV11-2 with TRBJ2-6, with a possible D match to TRBD2 (6 bases). Between the trimmed V and J ends, which lost 1 base and 0 bases, there was a span of 10 bases. Germline V CDR1 and CDR2: SGHAT, FQNNGV. The CDR3 is made up of 17 amino acids. The CDR3, as DNA: TGTGCCAGCAGCTTAGGGGACTTTTACTCTGGGGCCAACGTCCTGACTTTC. Translating it yields CASSLGDFYSGANVLTF.

In this sample, this clone turned up a few times. V and J are TRBV5-6 and TRBJ2-7; TRBD1 aligns across 7 bases. V shed 4 bases, J shed 7 bases, and the junction held 11 bases outside the gene matches. Germline V gene sequence: CDR1 SGHDT, CDR2 YYEEEE. The CDR3 has 14 amino acids. The CDR3 DNA sequence: TGTGCCAGCAGCGGTAGCGACAGGGCGGGTGAGCAGTACTTC. Translation gives CASSGSDRAGEQYF.

This clone was observed once. This chain uses TRBV30 with TRBJ2-3; D possibly uses TRBD1 or TRBD2 (5 bases each). The V end was cut by 4 bases, the J end by 4 bases, with 21 bases between. In germline, CDR1 is GTSNPN, CDR2 SVGIG (reference sequence). CDR3 size: 16 residues. The CDR3 nucleotides read TGTGCCTGGACGTCGAGAACAGAGGGGATAGCAGATACGCAGTATTTT. Its protein product is CAWTSRTEGIADTQYF.

There are a few counts of this clone. This chain links TRBV6-4 with TRBJ1-1; tentative D call: TRBD1 (6 bases). Germline CDR1 and CDR2: MRHNA and SNTAGT. This CDR3 contains 13 residues. The V and J ends lost 5 bases and 3 bases respectively, with 10 bases between them. CDR3 region: CASSHRVDTEAFF. CDR3 in DNA: TGTGCCAGCAGTCACAGGGTTGACACTGAAGCTTTCTTT.

This chain uses TRBV5-1 with TRBJ2-1; the match to TRBD1 covers 9 bases. Looked up from germline, CDR1 is SGHRS and CDR2 is YFSETQ. Trimming cost V 4 bases and J 5 bases; bases outside gene matches: 7. The CDR3 totals 15 residues. CDR3 sequence reads: CASSPWTGANNEQFF. As DNA, the CDR3 is TGCGCCAGCAGCCCATGGACAGGGGCCAACAATGAGCAGTTCTTC. The full variable domain, its missing parts supplied by reference TRBV5-1 and TRBJ2-1, is KAGVTQTPRYLIKTRGQQVTLSCSPISGHRSVSWYQQTPGQGLQFLFEYFSETQRNKGNFPGRFSGRQFSNSRSEMNVSTLELGDSALYLCASSPWTGANNEQFFGPGTRLTVL.

This chain links TRBV5-1 with TRBJ2-5, with 7 bases fitting TRBD1. With 0 bases clipped from V and 1 base from J, the junction kept 3 bases outside the gene matches. Germline assignment: CDR1 SGHRS and CDR2 YFSETQ. The CDR3 totals 15 residues. CDR3 sequence: CASSLASGGQETQYF. CDR3 DNA sequence: TGCGCCAGCAGCTTGGCCTCAGGGGGCCAAGAGACCCAGTACTTC.

The chain joins TRBV5-1 to TRBJ2-5; the D gene could be TRBD1 or TRBD2 (5 bases each). Deletions cut 4 bases from V and 4 bases from J, with 17 bases between. The CDR3 is 15 amino acids. Germline CDR1 reads SGHRS; CDR2 reads YFSETQ. CDR3 DNA sequence: TGCGCCAGCAGCCTTTCTGCAGGGAGCAGAGAGACCCAGTACTTC. Translation: CASSLSAGSRETQYF. The full variable domain, completed using reference TRBV5-1 and TRBJ2-5, is KAGVTQTPRYLIKTRGQQVTLSCSPISGHRSVSWYQQTPGQGLQFLFEYFSETQRNKGNFPGRFSGRQFSNSRSEMNVSTLELGDSALYLCASSLSAGSRETQYFGPGTRLLVL.

This sequence joins TRBV7-2 and TRBJ1-6; D unclear. Germline V gene lookup returns CDR1 SGHTA and CDR2 FQGNSA. The ends were cut back, 3 bases at V and 4 bases at J, with 13 bases in the middle. This CDR3 region has 16 residues. In DNA form, the CDR3 reads TGTGCCAGCAGCTTCCGACCGAGAATTTATAATTCACCCCTCCACTTT. The encoded protein is CASSFRPRIYNSPLHF.

The chain carries TRBV27 and TRBJ1-3; possibly TRBD1 for D (6 bases). This CDR3 region has 13 residues. Trimming removed 5 bases from V and 3 bases from J, with 8 bases in between. Germline V gives CDR1 MNHEY, CDR2 SMNVEV (reference sequence). The chain's CDR3 is CASSGQIGNTIYF. In nucleotides, the CDR3 is TGTGCCAGCAGTGGACAGATTGGAAACACCATATATTTT.

This chain links TRBV30 with TRBJ2-3, with D hard to call. With 4 bases removed from V and 0 bases from J, the gap between germline ends came to 17 bases. CDR1 GTSNPN and CDR2 SVGIG come from the germline V gene (reference sequence). This CDR3 contains 16 residues. DNA for the CDR3: TGTGCCTGGAATGTGCGTGCTACGACTAGCACAGATACGCAGTATTTT. It translates to CAWNVRATTSTDTQYF.

The CDR3 nucleotides read TGTGCCAGCACTACTGGACAGGGGGCATTTGGCTACACCTTC. It is translated as CASTTGQGAFGYTF. The V gene is TRBV6-1, the J gene TRBJ1-2, with 11 bases that match TRBD1. V dropped 7 bases and J dropped 7; count of bases not matched to a gene: 8. Germline-derived CDR1 and CDR2 are MNHNS and SASEGT. The CDR3 covers 14 residues.

In its sample, this clone was seen a few times. The gene calls are TRBV2 and TRBJ2-3; 9 bases match TRBD2. This CDR3 is built from 14 residues. Trimming cost V 4 bases and J 7 bases; bases outside gene matches: 6. Germline-derived CDR1 and CDR2 are SNHLY and FYNNEI. The CDR3 region is CASSAGTSPYTQYF. CDR3 in DNA: TGTGCCAGCAGTGCCGGGACTAGCCCCTATACGCAGTATTTT.

The chain combines TRBV5-1 with TRBJ2-7; the D gene is possibly TRBD2 (5 bases). The length of the CDR3 is 15 residues. Trimming removed 0 bases at V and 6 bases at J, with 16 bases between. CDR1 SGHRS and CDR2 YFSETQ come from the germline V gene. The CDR3 is CASSLEGAHVGEQYF. CDR3 DNA: TGCGCCAGCAGCTTGGAGGGAGCTCACGTAGGCGAGCAGTACTTC.

The gene calls are TRBV18 and TRBJ1-3; TRBD1 matches at 9 bases. This CDR3 is 17 amino acids long. Trimming at V came to 3 bases and at J to 4 bases, leaving 10 bases not matched to a gene. Germline lookup yields CDR1 KGHSH and CDR2 LQKENI. CDR3 DNA sequence: TGTGCCAGCTCACCGGAAGCACAGGGGGCGCCCGGAAACACCATATATTTT. This sequence encodes CASSPEAQGAPGNTIYF.

This chain links TRBV5-1 with TRBJ2-5, with D possibly being TRBD1 (5 bases). This CDR3 region has 12 residues. Germline loops: CDR1 SGHRS, CDR2 YFSETQ. Trimming cost V 9 bases and J 5 bases, with 14 bases left between them. The CDR3 nucleotides read TGCGCCACCCAGGGCCTTGGGGAGACCCAGTACTTC. The encoded protein is CATQGLGETQYF.

The chain combines TRBV5-1 with TRBJ2-3; the D is unclear. V was clipped by 0 bases and J by 4 bases, with 9 bases between them. The CDR3 consists of 14 residues. Germline assignment: CDR1 SGHRS and CDR2 YFSETQ. The CDR3 DNA follows: TGCGCCAGCAGCTTGGGGTTACAGTCAGATACGCAGTATTTT. Protein: CASSLGLQSDTQYF.

There are a few counts of this clone. The chain links TRBV7-2 to TRBJ1-2, with D possibly TRBD1 on 5 matching bases. CDR1 is SGHTA, CDR2 FQGNSA, per germline. Trimming stripped 0 bases from V and 4 bases from J, with 9 bases between. There are 14 residues in the CDR3. The CDR3 is CASSLAQAFYGYTF. Here the CDR3 DNA reads TGTGCCAGCAGCTTAGCACAGGCGTTCTATGGCTACACCTTC.

This clone was counted once. The chain recombines TRBV7-8 with TRBJ2-5; TRBD2 might be the D (5 bases). The V and J ends lost 5 bases and 2 bases respectively, with 9 bases between them. This CDR3 has 13 residues. CDR1 SGHVS and CDR2 FQNEAQ come from the germline V gene. CDR3 sequence reads: CASSRDVQETQYF. CDR3 in DNA: TGTGCCAGCAGCCGGGATGTACAAGAGACCCAGTACTTC.

This clone was seen just once. The J gene is TRBJ2-3, the V gene TRBV6-5; D perhaps matches TRBD2 (6 bases). The CDR3 is 15 residues long. The germline V and J ends were trimmed by 0 bases and 1 base, with 8 bases remaining between them. Germline V gene lookup returns CDR1 MNHEY and CDR2 SVGAGI. CDR3 bases: TGTGCCAGCAGTTACTCGGGACTTGGCACAGATACGCAGTATTTT. It is translated as CASSYSGLGTDTQYF.

CDR3 sequence: CASSQVADPRNSPLHF. CDR3 DNA: TGCGCCAGCAGCCAAGTTGCTGACCCCCGGAATTCACCCCTCCACTTT. The chain links TRBV4-1 to TRBJ1-6; D unclear. Trimming removed 1 base at V and 7 bases at J, with 14 bases between. The CDR3 is 16 residues long. Germline V gene sequence: CDR1 MGHRA, CDR2 YSYEKL.

The chain uses TRBV5-8 and TRBJ1-1; D not certain. This CDR3 has 15 residues. Germline V gene lookup returns CDR1 SGHTS and CDR2 YDEGEE. V was pared by 3 bases and J by 1 base, with 13 bases between. The CDR3: CASSWEYRENTEAFF. CDR3 sequence (DNA): TGTGCCAGCAGCTGGGAGTATAGGGAGAACACTGAAGCTTTCTTT.

The chain links TRBV7-9 to TRBJ1-2; 8 bases are shared with TRBD1. V shed 7 bases and J 3 bases; nucleotides not matched to a gene: 7. The CDR3 consists of 14 residues. From germline, CDR1 is SEHNR and CDR2 FQNEAQ (reference sequence). The CDR3 nucleotides read TGTGCCAGCACCAGGACAGGGATGGACTATGGCTACACCTTC. Translating gives CASTRTGMDYGYTF.

This chain connects TRBV14 to TRBJ2-3, with D tentatively TRBD2 (6 bases). The CDR3 is 15 residues long. Trimming left V 7 bases short and J 3 bases short, with 17 bases between. Germline V lookup: CDR1 SGHDN, CDR2 FVKESK. CDR3 region: CASMPGGEWTDTQYF. In DNA, the CDR3 is TGTGCCAGCATGCCCGGAGGGGAGTGGACAGATACGCAGTATTTT. The complete variable domain, with remaining parts taken from reference TRBV14 and TRBJ2-3, reads EAGVTQFPSHSVIEKGQTVTLRCDPISGHDNLYWYRRVMGKEIKFLLHFVKESKQDESGMPNNRFLAERTGGTYSTLKVQPAELEDSGVYFCASMPGGEWTDTQYFGPGTRLTVL.

This clone was seen a handful of times. The chain carries TRBV5-1 and TRBJ2-7, with 8 bases matching TRBD1. Germline V gene data show CDR1 as SGHRS and CDR2 as YFSETQ. The CDR3 has 16 residues. Trimming removed 4 bases from V and 3 bases from J; junction bases left unmatched: 12. The CDR3 DNA reads as TGCGCCAGCAGCCAAAATAATGGACAGGGCATCTACGAGCAGTACTTC. It encodes CASSQNNGQGIYEQYF.

The chain couples TRBV7-3 to TRBJ2-3; TRBD2 matches 8 bases. Germline V lookup: CDR1 SGHTA, CDR2 FQGTGA. The V segment lost 0 bases and the J segment 3 bases; nucleotides outside the gene matches: 2. There are 15 residues in the CDR3. This chain's CDR3 is CASSLTSGVTDTQYF. In DNA, the CDR3 is TGTGCCAGCAGCTTAACTAGCGGGGTTACAGATACGCAGTATTTT.

V is TRBV11-2 and J is TRBJ2-3, with 10 bases identical to TRBD2. In germline, CDR1 is SGHAT, CDR2 FQNNGV. This CDR3 has 16 residues. The V and J ends lost 5 bases and 2 bases, in that order; junction bases with no gene match: 7. The CDR3 here is CASSLRTSGVTDTQYF. CDR3 in DNA: TGTGCCAGCAGCCTCCGGACTAGCGGAGTCACAGATACGCAGTATTTT. The full variable domain, completed using reference TRBV11-2 and TRBJ2-3, is EAGVAQSPRYKIIEKRQSVAFWCNPISGHATLYWYQQILGQGPKLLIQFQNNGVVDDSQLPKDRFSAERLKGVDSTLKIQPAKLEDSAVYLCASSLRTSGVTDTQYFGPGTRLTVL.

The gene calls are TRBV7-9 and TRBJ1-2; weak D call: TRBD1 (6 bases). V was clipped by 5 bases and J by 2 bases, with 12 bases between them. Germline V gene sequence: CDR1 SEHNR, CDR2 FQNEAQ (reference sequence). The CDR3 runs to 14 residues. CDR3 residues: CASSPRGQNYGYTF. The CDR3 DNA reads as TGTGCCAGCAGCCCACGAGGACAGAACTATGGCTACACCTTC.

The chain employs TRBV6-4 and TRBJ2-6, with D maybe TRBD1 (6 bases). CDR3 size: 16 residues. The germline V gene has CDR1 MRHNA and CDR2 SNTAGT. The V end was cut by 0 bases, the J end by 0 bases, with 6 bases between. The CDR3 sequence: CASSDSDSSGANVLTF. The CDR3 DNA sequence: TGTGCCAGCAGTGACTCGGACAGCTCTGGGGCCAACGTCCTGACTTTC.